This T cell receptor (beta chain) was recorded in a study of PD-1 blockade in classical Hodgkin lymphoma (dated by TCRdb to the early 2020s). At the level of the whole study: Nivolumab dosing was 3 mg/kg intravenously every 2 weeks, continuing until either disease progression or unacceptable toxicity. The study used TCR beta sequencing and CyTOF to define a peripheral blood immune signature of response to PD-1 blockade in classical Hodgkin lymphoma. Broader findings and caveats from the paper: Trial patients achieving complete response had baseline diversity similar to newly diagnosed patients, whereas partial responders and progressors had significantly lower diversity. CD4+ but not CD8+ TCR diversity rose significantly by C4D1 (p=0.0027 vs p=0.16), most apparent in complete responders (p=0.02). Patients starting nivolumab less than 1 year after ASCT had lower diversity and were excluded from later analyses to avoid confounding by immune reconstitution. Baseline TCR diversity was reported to be lower in newly diagnosed patients than in healthy donors and to be lower still in relapsed/refractory patients. The study was restricted to a single clinical trial cohort, and the causes of repertoire differences, possibly disease activity or prior therapy, were left undefined.

The CDR3, from cysteine to phenylalanine, totals 12 residues. The only DNA kept is the CDR3, 36 bases in frame from the first base. For CDR1 and CDR2, the germline V gene (reference sequence) lists GTSNPN and SVGIG. The trim is 0 bases for V and 5 bases for J, with a gap of 8 bases between the germline ends. Genomic DNA was isolated using the Qiagen DNeasy kit from unsorted PBMCs as well as from negatively selected CD4+ and CD8+ fractions. Using primers that anneal to V and J segments, immunoSEQ multiplex PCR amplified the TCR beta CDR3 regions. A synthetic immune receptor repertoire was used to minimize amplification bias, and any remaining bias was removed computationally after sequencing. On the authors' methods: Custom Python scripts were used to quantify repertoire diversity as the Shannon entropy index. Unsorted, CD4+ and CD8+ repertoires were analyzed separately, except for combined analyses in which CD4+ and CD8+ sequences were merged in silico. A clone counted as expanded when the clone's frequency after treatment rose at least 2-fold relative to C1D1, and clones undetected at baseline were given a pseudocount of 0.5. Clones with 0 or 1 copy at C1D1 were defined as singleton clones, while clones with 2 or more copies were defined as non-singleton clones. By matching protein sequences in sorted samples from the same patient, clones expanded in unsorted samples were annotated as CD4+, CD8+ or unknown. Diversity changes from C1D1 to C4D1 were tested in paired samples using Wilcoxon tests. TCRdb obtained this table from immuneACCESS and retained in-frame rearrangements with V and J assigned. These tables miss some clones; where compared with another copy, unresolved V genes account for less than half of the shortfall, and the remainder is unexplained. That table gives V, J and clone size, and the DNA gave D and trimming. A total of some 58,000 clones appear in this sample, 75% to 95% of them only once. The ten top clones hold about 9.4% of the sample.

Worth noting for this clone: What this receptor recognizes is not known. Per-nucleotide qualities are absent, and no much larger clonotype sits a single base away.

The meaning of the sample's time point label: cycle 4 day 1 (C4D1), after less than seven weeks of nivolumab. Every trial patient had relapsed following autologous stem cell transplantation, and prior brentuximab vedotin exposure was what differed among cohorts A, B and C. A total of roughly 57 patients with relapsed/refractory classical Hodgkin lymphoma made up the trial cohort, and each patient's best overall response was complete response, partial response or progressive disease. In the multi-cohort phase II CheckMate 205 trial, trial patients received single-agent nivolumab. An independent review committee assessed best overall response by applying the 2007 International Working Group response criteria. Trial PBMCs were collected just before the start of nivolumab (C1D1) and during therapy at cycle 2 day 1 and cycle 4 day 1. After peripheral blood was drawn into 8 mL Vacutainer Cell Preparation Tubes, PBMCs were isolated by centrifugation and then cryopreserved.

The sample was peripheral blood mononuclear cells (PBMCs), taken before the fourth cycle of nivolumab. The sequence came from a human donor with classical Hodgkin lymphoma. Recombination connected TRBV30 to TRBJ2-7; the D gene is perhaps TRBD1, from 6 matching bases. The CDR3 in this case is CAWSVRGNEQYF. The nucleotides are TGTGCCTGGAGTGTCAGGGGCAACGAGCAGTACTTC.